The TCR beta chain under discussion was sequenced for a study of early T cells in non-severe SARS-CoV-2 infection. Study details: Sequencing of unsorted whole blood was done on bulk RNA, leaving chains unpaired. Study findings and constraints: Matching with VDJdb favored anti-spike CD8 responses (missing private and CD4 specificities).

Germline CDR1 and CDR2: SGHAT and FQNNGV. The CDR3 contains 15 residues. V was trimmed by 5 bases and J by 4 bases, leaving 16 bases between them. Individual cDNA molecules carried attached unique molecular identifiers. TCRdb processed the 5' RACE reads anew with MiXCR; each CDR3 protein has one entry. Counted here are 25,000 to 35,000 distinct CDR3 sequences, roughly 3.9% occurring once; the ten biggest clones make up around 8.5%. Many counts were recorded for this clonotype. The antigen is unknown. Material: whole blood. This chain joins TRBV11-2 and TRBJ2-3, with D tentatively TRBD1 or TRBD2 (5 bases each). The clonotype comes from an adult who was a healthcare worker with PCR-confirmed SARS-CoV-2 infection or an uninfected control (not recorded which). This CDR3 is CASSQRDRRPDTQYF. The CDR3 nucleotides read TGTGCCAGCAGCCAACGGGACCGACGTCCAGATACGCAGTATTTT. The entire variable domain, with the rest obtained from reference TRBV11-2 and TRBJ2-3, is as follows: EAGVAQSPRYKIIEKRQSVAFWCNPISGHATLYWYQQILGQGPKLLIQFQNNGVVDDSQLPKDRFSAERLKGVDSTLKIQPAKLEDSAVYLCASSQRDRRPDTQYFGPGTRLTVL.